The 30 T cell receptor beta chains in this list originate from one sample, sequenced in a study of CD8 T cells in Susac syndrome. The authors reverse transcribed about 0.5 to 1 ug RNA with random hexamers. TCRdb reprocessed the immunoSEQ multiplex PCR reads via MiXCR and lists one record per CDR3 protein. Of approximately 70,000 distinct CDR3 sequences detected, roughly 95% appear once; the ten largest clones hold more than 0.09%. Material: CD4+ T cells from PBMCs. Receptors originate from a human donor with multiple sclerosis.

CDR3 in amino acids: CASSVAAGGRPNEQFF. Written as DNA, the CDR3 is TGTGCCAGCAGCGTAGCTGCAGGGGGCAGGCCCAATGAGCAGTTCTTC. J is TRBJ2-1 and V is TRBV9; 8 bases agree with TRBD1. Germline trimming cut 0 bases from V and 6 bases from J; bases unmatched to any gene: 8. Germline V lookup: CDR1 SGDLS, CDR2 YYNGEE. This CDR3 region has 16 residues.

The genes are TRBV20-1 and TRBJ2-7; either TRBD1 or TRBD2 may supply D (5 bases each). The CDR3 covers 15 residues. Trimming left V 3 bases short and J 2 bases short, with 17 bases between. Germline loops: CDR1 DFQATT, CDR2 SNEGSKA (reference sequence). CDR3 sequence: CSARGVGQRAYEQYF. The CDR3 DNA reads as TGCAGTGCTAGGGGGGTGGGGCAGAGAGCCTACGAGCAGTACTTC.

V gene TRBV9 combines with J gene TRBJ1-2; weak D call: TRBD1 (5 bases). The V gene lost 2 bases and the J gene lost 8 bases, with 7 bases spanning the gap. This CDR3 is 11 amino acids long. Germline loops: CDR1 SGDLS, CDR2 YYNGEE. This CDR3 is CASSVGGGYTF. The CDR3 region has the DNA TGTGCCAGCAGCGTCGGGGGAGGCTACACCTTC. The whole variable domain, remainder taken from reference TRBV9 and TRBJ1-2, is DSGVTQTPKHLITATGQRVTLRCSPRSGDLSVYWYQQSLDQGLQFLIQYYNGEERAKGNILERFSAQQFPDLHSELNLSSLELGDSALYFCASSVGGGYTFGSGTRLTVV.

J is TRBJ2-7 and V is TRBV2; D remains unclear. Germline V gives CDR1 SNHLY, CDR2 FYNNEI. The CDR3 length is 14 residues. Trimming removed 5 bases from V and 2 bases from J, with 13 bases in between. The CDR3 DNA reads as TGTGCCAGCAGTACCGACTTGATCGCCTACGAGCAGTACTTC. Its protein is CASSTDLIAYEQYF.

CDR3 bases: TGTGCCAGCAGGTTACTGGTGGGGGAGACCCAGTACTTC. Translating gives CASRLLVGETQYF. The chain links TRBV2 to TRBJ2-5, with D unresolved. Germline V gives CDR1 SNHLY, CDR2 FYNNEI. This CDR3 spans 13 amino acids. V was trimmed by 6 bases and J by 5 bases, leaving 13 bases between them.

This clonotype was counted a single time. CDR3 sequence: CASSQSLTARRNEQFF. Here the CDR3 DNA reads TGCGCCAGCAGCCAAAGCCTGACGGCCCGGAGGAATGAGCAGTTCTTC. This sequence joins TRBV4-1 and TRBJ2-1; TRBD2 is a possible D gene (5 bases). The CDR3 runs 16 residues. The germline V gene has CDR1 MGHRA and CDR2 YSYEKL. V lost 2 bases and J 7 bases, leaving 18 bases between the germline ends.

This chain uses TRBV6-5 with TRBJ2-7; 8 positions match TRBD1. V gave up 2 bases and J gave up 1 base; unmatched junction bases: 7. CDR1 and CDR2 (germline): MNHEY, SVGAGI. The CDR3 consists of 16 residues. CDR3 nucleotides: TGTGCCAGCAGTTACGGGTCCAGGACAGGGTCCTACGAGCAGTACTTC. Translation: CASSYGSRTGSYEQYF.

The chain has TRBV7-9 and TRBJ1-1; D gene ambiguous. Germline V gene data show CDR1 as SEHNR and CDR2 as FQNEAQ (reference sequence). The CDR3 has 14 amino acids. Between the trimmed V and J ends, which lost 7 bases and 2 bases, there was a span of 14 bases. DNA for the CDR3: TGTGCCAGCACCCCGCTGCGGGGAAACACTGAAGCTTTCTTT. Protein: CASTPLRGNTEAFF.

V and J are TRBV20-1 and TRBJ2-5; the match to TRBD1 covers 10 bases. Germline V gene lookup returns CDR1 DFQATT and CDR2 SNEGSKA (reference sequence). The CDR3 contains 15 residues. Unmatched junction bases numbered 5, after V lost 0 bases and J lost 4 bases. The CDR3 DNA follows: TGCAGTGCTAGAGAGGCCGGGACAGGGGTAGAGACCCAGTACTTC. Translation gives CSAREAGTGVETQYF.

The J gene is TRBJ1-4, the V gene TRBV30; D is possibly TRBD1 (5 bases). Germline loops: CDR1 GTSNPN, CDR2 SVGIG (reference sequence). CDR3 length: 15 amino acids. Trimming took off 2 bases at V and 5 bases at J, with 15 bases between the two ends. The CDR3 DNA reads TGTGCCTGGAGTCCGGGGCAGACCTCCAATGAAAAACTGTTTTTT. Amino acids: CAWSPGQTSNEKLFF.

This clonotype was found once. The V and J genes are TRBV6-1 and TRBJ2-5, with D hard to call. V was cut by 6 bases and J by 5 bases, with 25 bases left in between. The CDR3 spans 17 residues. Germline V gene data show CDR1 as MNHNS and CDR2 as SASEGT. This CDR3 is CASSRPTRDPSIETQYF. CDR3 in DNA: TGTGCCAGCAGCAGACCAACCCGCGACCCCTCCATTGAGACCCAGTACTTC.

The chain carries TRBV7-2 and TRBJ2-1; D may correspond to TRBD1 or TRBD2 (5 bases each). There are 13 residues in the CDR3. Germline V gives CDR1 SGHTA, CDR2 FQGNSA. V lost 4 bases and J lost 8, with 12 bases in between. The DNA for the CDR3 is TGTGCCAGCAGCTACGGGACCGGGGATGAGCAGTTCTTC. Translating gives CASSYGTGDEQFF.

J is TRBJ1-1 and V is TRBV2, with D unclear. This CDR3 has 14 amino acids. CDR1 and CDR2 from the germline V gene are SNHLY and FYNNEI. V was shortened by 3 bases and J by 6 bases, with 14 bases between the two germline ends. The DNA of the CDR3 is TGTGCCAGCAGTGATAGCGGGATCGGGGCTGAAGCTTTCTTT. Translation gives CASSDSGIGAEAFF.

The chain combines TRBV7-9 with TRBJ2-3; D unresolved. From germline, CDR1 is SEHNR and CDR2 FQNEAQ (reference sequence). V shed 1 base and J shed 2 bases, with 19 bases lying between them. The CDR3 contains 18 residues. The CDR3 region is CASSLETGRTTDTDTQYF. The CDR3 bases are TGTGCCAGCAGCTTAGAAACGGGTCGCACCACTGACACAGATACGCAGTATTTT. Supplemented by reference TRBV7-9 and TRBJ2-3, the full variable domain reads DTGVSQNPRHKITKRGQNVTFRCDPISEHNRLYWYRQTLGQGPEFLTYFQNEAQLEKSRLLSDRFSAERPKGSFSTLEIQRTEQGDSAMYLCASSLETGRTTDTDTQYFGPGTRLTVL.

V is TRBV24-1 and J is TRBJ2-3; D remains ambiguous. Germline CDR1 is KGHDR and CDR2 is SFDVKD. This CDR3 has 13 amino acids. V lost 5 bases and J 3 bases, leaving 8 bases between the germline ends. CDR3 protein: CATSVGSTDTQYF. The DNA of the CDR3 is TGTGCCACCAGTGTTGGCAGTACAGATACGCAGTATTTT.

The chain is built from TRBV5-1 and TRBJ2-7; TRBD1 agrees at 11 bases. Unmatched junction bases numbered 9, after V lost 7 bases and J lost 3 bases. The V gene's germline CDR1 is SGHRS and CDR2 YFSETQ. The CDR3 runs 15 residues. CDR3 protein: CASESGTGGRYEQYF. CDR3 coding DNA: TGCGCCAGCGAGTCCGGGACAGGGGGACGCTACGAGCAGTACTTC.

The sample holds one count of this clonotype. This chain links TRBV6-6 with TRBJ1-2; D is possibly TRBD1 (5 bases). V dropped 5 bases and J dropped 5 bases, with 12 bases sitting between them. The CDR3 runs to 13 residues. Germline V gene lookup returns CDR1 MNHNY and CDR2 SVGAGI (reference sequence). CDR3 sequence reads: CASSRQPGYGYTF. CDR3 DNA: TGTGCCAGCAGTCGACAGCCCGGGTATGGCTACACCTTC.

CDR3 DNA sequence: TGTGCCAGCAGTCTTGGGCAGTGGGGCACAGGGGAGACCCAGTACTTC. Amino acid sequence: CASSLGQWGTGETQYF. The rearrangement joins TRBV12-3 or TRBV12-4 to TRBJ2-5, with TRBD1 as a possible D gene (6 bases). Trimming left V 5 bases short and J 5 bases short, with 21 bases between. This CDR3 is built from 16 residues.

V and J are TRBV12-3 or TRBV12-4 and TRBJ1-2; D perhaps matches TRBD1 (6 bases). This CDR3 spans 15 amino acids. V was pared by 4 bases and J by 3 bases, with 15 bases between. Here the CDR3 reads CASSSRAGGDYGYTF. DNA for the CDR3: TGTGCCAGCAGTTCCAGGGCCGGGGGCGACTATGGCTACACCTTC.

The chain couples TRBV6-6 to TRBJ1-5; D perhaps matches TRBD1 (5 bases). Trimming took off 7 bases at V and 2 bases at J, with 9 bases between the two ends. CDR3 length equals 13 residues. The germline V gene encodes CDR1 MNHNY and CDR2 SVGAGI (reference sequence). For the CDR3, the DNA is TGTGCCAGCACCCTGGGGGGCAATCAGCCCCAGCATTTT. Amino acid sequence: CASTLGGNQPQHF.

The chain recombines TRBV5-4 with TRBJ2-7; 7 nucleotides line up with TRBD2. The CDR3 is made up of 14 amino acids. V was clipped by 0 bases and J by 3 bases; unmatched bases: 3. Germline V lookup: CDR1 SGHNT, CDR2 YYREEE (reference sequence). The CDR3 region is CASSLDERDYEQYF. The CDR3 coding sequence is TGTGCCAGCAGCTTGGACGAGCGGGACTACGAGCAGTACTTC.

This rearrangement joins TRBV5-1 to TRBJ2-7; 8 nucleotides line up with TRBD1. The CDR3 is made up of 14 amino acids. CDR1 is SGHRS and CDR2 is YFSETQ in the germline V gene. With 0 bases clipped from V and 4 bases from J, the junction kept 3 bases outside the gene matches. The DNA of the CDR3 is TGCGCCAGCAGCTTGGTGCAGGGGGCTTACGAGCAGTACTTC. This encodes CASSLVQGAYEQYF.

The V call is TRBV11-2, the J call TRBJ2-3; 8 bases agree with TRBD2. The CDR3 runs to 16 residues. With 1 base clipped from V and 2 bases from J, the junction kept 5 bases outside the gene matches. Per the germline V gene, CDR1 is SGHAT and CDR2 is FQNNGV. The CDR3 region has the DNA TGTGCCAGCAGCTTAGGGGTAGCGGGGACCACAGATACGCAGTATTTT. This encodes CASSLGVAGTTDTQYF.

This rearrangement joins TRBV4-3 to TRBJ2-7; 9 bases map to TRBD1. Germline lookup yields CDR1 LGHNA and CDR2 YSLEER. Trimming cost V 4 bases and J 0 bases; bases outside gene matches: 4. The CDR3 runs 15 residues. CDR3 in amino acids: CASSPGQGYSYEQYF. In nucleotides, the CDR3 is TGCGCCAGCAGCCCGGGACAGGGTTACTCCTACGAGCAGTACTTC.

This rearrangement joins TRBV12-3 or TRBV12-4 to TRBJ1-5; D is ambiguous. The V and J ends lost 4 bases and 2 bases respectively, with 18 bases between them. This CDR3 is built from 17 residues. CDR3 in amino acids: CASSSRSRAGGNQPQHF. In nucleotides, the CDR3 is TGTGCCAGCAGTTCCCGTTCCCGGGCCGGGGGCAATCAGCCCCAGCATTTT.

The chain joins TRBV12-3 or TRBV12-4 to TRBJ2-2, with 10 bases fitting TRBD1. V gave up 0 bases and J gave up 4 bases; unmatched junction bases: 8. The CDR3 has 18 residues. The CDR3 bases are TGTGCCAGCAGTTTAGCACTACTGACAGGGGGCCGCACCGGGGAGCTGTTTTTT. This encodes CASSLALLTGGRTGELFF.

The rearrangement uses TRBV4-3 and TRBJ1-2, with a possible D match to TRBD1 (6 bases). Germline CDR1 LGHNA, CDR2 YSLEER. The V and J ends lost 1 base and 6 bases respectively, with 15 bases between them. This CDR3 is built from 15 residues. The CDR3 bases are TGCGCCAGCAGCCAAGCGGCAGGGGTGGAGCATGGCTACACCTTC. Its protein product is CASSQAAGVEHGYTF.

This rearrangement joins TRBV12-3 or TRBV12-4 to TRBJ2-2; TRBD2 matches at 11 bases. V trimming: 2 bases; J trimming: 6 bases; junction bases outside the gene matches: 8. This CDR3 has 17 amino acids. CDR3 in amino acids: CASSLLQLAGGPGELFF. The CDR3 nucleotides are TGTGCCAGCAGTTTACTCCAGTTAGCGGGGGGGCCCGGGGAGCTGTTTTTT.

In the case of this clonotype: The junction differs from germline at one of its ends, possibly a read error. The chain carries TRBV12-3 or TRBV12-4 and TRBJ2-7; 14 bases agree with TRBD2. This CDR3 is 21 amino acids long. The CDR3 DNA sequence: TGTGCCAGCAGTTTTGGGTACCCGGGACTAGCGGGGGTGGCTTCCTCCCACGAGCAGTACTTC. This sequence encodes CASSFGYPGLAGVASSHEQYF.

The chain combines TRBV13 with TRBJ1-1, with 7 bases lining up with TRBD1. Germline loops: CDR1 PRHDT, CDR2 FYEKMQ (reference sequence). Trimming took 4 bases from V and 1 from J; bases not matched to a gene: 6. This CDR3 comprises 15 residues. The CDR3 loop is CASSSNRQGNTEAFF. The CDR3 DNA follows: TGTGCCAGCAGCTCCAACCGACAGGGGAACACTGAAGCTTTCTTT.